Following are 3 T cell receptor beta chains from one sample sequenced in a study of blood T cells in healthy people across ages. Sample-barcoded 5' priming and a J-beta primer mix drove a second PCR of about 7 to 11 cycles. TCRdb passed the 5' RACE reads through MiXCR, listing each CDR3 protein once. This table has about 1.5 million distinct CDR3 sequences, roughly two fifths appearing once. Sequencing input: blood. All receptors derive from a woman aged 18-29 years in good health.

V gene TRBV11-2 combines with J gene TRBJ1-2; D uncertain. Trimming left V 4 bases short and J 4 bases short, with 10 bases between. This CDR3 is built from 13 residues. Germline loops: CDR1 SGHAT, CDR2 FQNNGV. The CDR3 DNA follows: TGTGCCAGCAGCTCAATCAGATTCTATGGCTACACCTTC. Its translation is CASSSIRFYGYTF.

This chain joins TRBV2 and TRBJ1-2; D is uncertain. The CDR3 runs to 14 residues. Germline loops: CDR1 SNHLY, CDR2 FYNNEI. V was trimmed by 8 bases and J by 0 bases, leaving 13 bases between them. CDR3 protein: CASGMGRANYGYTF. The CDR3 nucleotides are TGTGCCAGCGGGATGGGTAGGGCTAACTATGGCTACACCTTC.

This clonotype has a handful of counts. Germline is not matched at one junction end, which may reflect a read error. The CDR3 DNA reads as TGTGCTAGCAGCTTGAGTATGGGGCCCGGAAACACCATATATTTT. This translates into CASSLSMGPGNTIYF. The genes are TRBV7-7 and TRBJ1-3, with a tentative D call TRBD1 (5 bases). The CDR3 contains 15 residues. Germline V CDR1 and CDR2: SSHAT, FNYEAQ (reference sequence).